The 27 T cell receptor beta chains in this list originate from one sample, sequenced in a study of beta chain features in type 1 diabetes. Of the isolated RNA, all was reverse transcribed, and so the sequenced material was expressed TCRB transcripts. Assay used: immunoSEQ multiplex PCR; TCRdb lists only in-frame clones, some missing. The repertoire has 120,000 to 150,000 clones, about 9.7% of them found once; the top ten carry 0.55% to 0.75%. The sequenced material came from central memory CD4+ T cells from blood. These receptors were collected from a woman aged 40 to 55 in good health.

The V gene is TRBV5-1, the J gene TRBJ1-2; D gene uncertain. Trimming stripped 0 bases from V and 7 bases from J, with 16 bases between. This CDR3 is 15 amino acids long. CDR1 SGHRS and CDR2 YFSETQ come from the germline V gene. Written as DNA, the CDR3 is TGCGCCAGCAGCTTGGTTGCCGGCCCGACAAGTGGCTACACCTTC. Its protein product is CASSLVAGPTSGYTF.

A few counts support this clone. This rearrangement joins TRBV27 to TRBJ1-1; no firm D call. The CDR3 is 15 residues long. The V gene's germline CDR1 is MNHEY and CDR2 SMNVEV (reference sequence). The V and J ends lost 6 bases and 0 bases respectively, with 14 bases between them. CDR3: CASRARSSMNTEAFF. In DNA, the CDR3 is TGTGCCAGCAGGGCCAGAAGTTCCATGAACACTGAAGCTTTCTTT.

The table lists this clone with a few counts. V is TRBV5-1 and J is TRBJ2-5, with D possibly being TRBD1 (6 bases). This CDR3 is 14 amino acids long. CDR1 SGHRS and CDR2 YFSETQ come from the germline V gene. With 4 bases removed from V and 2 bases from J, the gap between germline ends came to 12 bases. The CDR3 DNA is TGCGCCAGCAGCAATGGACAGCCTCAAGAGACCCAGTACTTC. Protein sequence: CASSNGQPQETQYF.

This clone has only a few counts. The chain recombines TRBV18 with TRBJ1-1, with D possibly TRBD1 on 6 matching bases. Per the germline V gene, CDR1 is KGHSH and CDR2 is LQKENI. The V gene lost 5 bases and the J gene lost 4 bases, with 14 bases spanning the gap. The CDR3 is made up of 14 amino acids. As DNA, the CDR3 is TGTGCCAGCTCAGGGGGCCCGTCGGGCACTGAAGCTTTCTTT. This encodes CASSGGPSGTEAFF.

This clone has a handful of counts. The rearrangement links TRBV6-5 to TRBJ2-5; weak D call: TRBD2 (6 bases). CDR3 length equals 11 residues. In germline, CDR1 is MNHEY, CDR2 SVGAGI. The V end was cut by 8 bases, the J end by 3 bases, with 7 bases between. The CDR3 loop reads CASGGKETQYF. Written as DNA, the CDR3 is TGTGCCAGCGGCGGGAAAGAGACCCAGTACTTC.

V usage is TRBV5-1 and J usage is TRBJ1-4; D gene uncertain. Germline V gene lookup returns CDR1 SGHRS and CDR2 YFSETQ. CDR3 length: 14 amino acids. V was pared by 2 bases and J by 3 bases, with 8 bases between. This CDR3 is CASSFETPNEKLFF. DNA of the CDR3: TGCGCCAGCAGCTTCGAAACTCCTAATGAAAAACTGTTTTTT.

For the CDR3, the DNA is TGCGCCAGCAGCTTCGGGCGGGGCCAAGAGACCCAGTACTTC. Its translation is CASSFGRGQETQYF. The chain recombines TRBV5-1 with TRBJ2-5; D might be TRBD2 (6 bases). The CDR3 consists of 14 residues. Trimming pared 2 bases from V and 1 base from J, leaving 9 bases between. The V gene's germline CDR1 is SGHRS and CDR2 YFSETQ.

This chain links TRBV9 with TRBJ1-1; 12 nucleotides agree with TRBD1. J lost 0 bases, V lost 2 bases, and 5 bases had no gene match. The CDR3 sequence is 17 residues long. Germline values: CDR1 SGDLS, CDR2 YYNGEE. Written as DNA, the CDR3 is TGTGCCAGCAGCGTCGGGACAGGGGGCATCATGAACACTGAAGCTTTCTTT. Amino acid sequence: CASSVGTGGIMNTEAFF.

The gene calls are TRBV7-9 and TRBJ2-7; a possible D gene is TRBD1 (6 bases). Germline CDR1 is SEHNR and CDR2 is FQNEAQ (reference sequence). CDR3 length: 15 amino acids. V was trimmed by 2 bases and J by 0 bases, leaving 11 bases between them. CDR3 DNA sequence: TGTGCCAGCAGCTTACCAGGGGCGGTCTCCTACGAGCAGTACTTC. This codes for CASSLPGAVSYEQYF.

The chain couples TRBV11-1 to TRBJ1-1; 10 nucleotides match TRBD1. The CDR3 extends over 14 amino acids. Germline assignment: CDR1 SGHAT and CDR2 FQDESV (reference sequence). V shed 5 bases and J 8 bases; nucleotides not matched to a gene: 8. The CDR3 spells CASSLDRGPREAFF. The CDR3 DNA reads as TGTGCCAGCAGCCTCGACAGGGGGCCGCGCGAAGCTTTCTTT.

The V call is TRBV2, the J call TRBJ1-6, with 8 bases that match TRBD1. J gave up 10 bases and V 4 bases, and 6 bases lay outside the gene matches. The length of the CDR3 is 14 residues. Germline V CDR1 and CDR2: SNHLY, FYNNEI. This chain's CDR3 is CASSGDRGGSPLHF. The CDR3 coding sequence is TGTGCCAGCAGTGGAGACAGGGGAGGCTCACCCCTCCACTTT. Full variable domain (outside the CDR3, taken from reference TRBV2 and TRBJ1-6): EPEVTQTPSHQVTQMGQEVILRCVPISNHLYFYWYRQILGQKVEFLVSFYNNEISEKSEIFDDQFSVERPDGSNFTLKIRSTKLEDSAMYFCASSGDRGGSPLHFGNGTRLTVT.

This clone was seen more than once but under ten times. The chain employs TRBV2 and TRBJ1-3; TRBD1 is a possible D gene (6 bases). Germline CDR1 and CDR2: SNHLY and FYNNEI. The CDR3 covers 14 residues. V lost 4 bases to trimming and J lost 5 bases, with 12 bases between them. Here the CDR3 reads CASSGLQGRNTIYF. CDR3 sequence (DNA): TGTGCCAGCAGTGGTCTACAGGGACGAAACACCATATATTTT.

The V and J genes are TRBV15 and TRBJ2-3; TRBD2 agrees at 7 bases. The germline CDR1 and CDR2 sequences are LNHNV and YYDKDF (reference sequence). The CDR3 has 12 amino acids. Trimming took 8 bases from V and 8 from J; bases not matched to a gene: 7. CDR3 amino acids: CATQTSFGTQYF. The CDR3 DNA reads as TGTGCCACCCAGACTAGCTTCGGTACGCAGTATTTT.

About this clone itself: Germline is not matched at one junction end, which may reflect a read error. The chain links TRBV5-4 to TRBJ2-6; 7 bases fit TRBD1. Germline CDR1 SGHNT, CDR2 YYREEE (reference sequence). The CDR3 runs to 17 residues. Here the CDR3 DNA reads TGCGCCAGCAGCCAGCAAGACAGGGTGGATGGGGCCAACGTCCTGACTTTC. As protein: CASSQQDRVDGANVLTF.

There are a few counts of this clone. One junction end does not reproduce the germline sequence, and a read error may be involved. Here the CDR3 reads CASSLAASGGAPGTGELFF. For the CDR3, the DNA is TGTGCCAGCAGTTTAGCTGCTAGCGGGGGGGCCCCGGGGACCGGGGAGCTGTTTTTT. The genes are TRBV7-2 and TRBJ2-2, with 12 nucleotides matching TRBD2. There are 19 residues in the CDR3. CDR1 is SGHTA and CDR2 is FQGNSA in the germline V gene.

V is TRBV11-2 and J is TRBJ2-1, with 10 bases aligning to TRBD2. Trimming took 5 bases from V and 11 from J; bases not matched to a gene: 12. This CDR3 has 15 residues. Per the germline V gene, CDR1 is SGHAT and CDR2 is FQNNGV. This chain's CDR3 is CASSPTSGSGVKQFF. CDR3 DNA: TGTGCCAGCAGCCCGACTAGCGGGTCAGGTGTCAAGCAGTTCTTC.

This clone was seen only a few times. The rearrangement uses TRBV5-1 and TRBJ2-2, with 10 nucleotides matching TRBD1. V dropped 4 bases and J dropped 15; count of bases not matched to a gene: 15. The length of the CDR3 is 15 residues. Germline-derived CDR1 and CDR2 are SGHRS and YFSETQ. CDR3 sequence (DNA): TGCGCCAGCAGCCCCACCGGGACAGGGGTCGGGGTGATGTTTTTT. Protein sequence: CASSPTGTGVGVMFF. The variable domain in full, with the rest retrieved from reference TRBV5-1 and TRBJ2-2, is KAGVTQTPRYLIKTRGQQVTLSCSPISGHRSVSWYQQTPGQGLQFLFEYFSETQRNKGNFPGRFSGRQFSNSRSEMNVSTLELGDSALYLCASSPTGTGVGVMFFGEGSRLTVL.

This clone came up a few times. The rearrangement links TRBV27 to TRBJ1-2; D might be TRBD1 (6 bases). The CDR3 sequence is 13 residues long. Trimming removed 5 bases from V and 3 bases from J, with 10 bases in between. The germline V gene encodes CDR1 MNHEY and CDR2 SMNVEV (reference sequence). The CDR3: CASSVQGHYGYTF. Here the CDR3 DNA reads TGTGCCAGCAGTGTACAGGGCCACTATGGCTACACCTTC.

The rearrangement joins TRBV6-6 to TRBJ1-1; TRBD1 aligns across 10 bases. Germline loops: CDR1 MNHNY, CDR2 SVGAGI (reference sequence). The J segment lost 6 bases and the V segment lost 5 bases, leaving 6 bases of the junction unmatched. The CDR3 has 14 residues. CDR3 loop: CASSQGQGEAEAFF. The CDR3 DNA follows: TGTGCCAGCAGTCAAGGACAGGGGGAAGCTGAAGCTTTCTTT.

This clone was found many times. The rearrangement uses TRBV19 and TRBJ1-4; tentatively, D is TRBD1 (6 bases). There are 12 residues in the CDR3. Germline V gene lookup returns CDR1 LNHDA and CDR2 SQIVND (reference sequence). Between the trimmed V and J ends, which lost 8 bases and 7 bases, there was a span of 11 bases. In DNA, the CDR3 is TGTGCCAGTGGACAGCCCAGTGAAAAACTGTTTTTT. Translating gives CASGQPSEKLFF.

The genes are TRBV6-1 and TRBJ2-3, with 10 bases aligning to TRBD1. Looked up from germline, CDR1 is MNHNS and CDR2 is SASEGT. The J segment lost 6 bases and the V segment lost 5 bases, leaving 8 bases of the junction unmatched. CDR3 length: 15 amino acids. CDR3 region: CASSITGTGVDTQYF. Here the CDR3 DNA reads TGTGCCAGCAGTATAACCGGGACAGGGGTGGATACGCAGTATTTT.

The V gene is TRBV6-1, the J gene TRBJ2-7, with D perhaps matching TRBD1 (6 bases). CDR3 length: 16 residues. The V end lost 0 bases, the J end lost 0 bases, and 12 bases lay between the germline ends. Per the germline V gene, CDR1 is MNHNS and CDR2 is SASEGT. The CDR3 spells CASSEAGGRPSYEQYF. The CDR3 DNA sequence: TGTGCCAGCAGTGAAGCAGGGGGACGGCCCTCCTACGAGCAGTACTTC.

The genes are TRBV19 and TRBJ1-1, with D possibly TRBD1 on 5 matching bases. Germline lookup yields CDR1 LNHDA and CDR2 SQIVND (reference sequence). Trimming removed 5 bases from V and 3 bases from J, with 10 bases in between. The CDR3 length is 13 residues. The CDR3 DNA follows: TGTGCCAGTAGTGCCAGGGTGGACACTGAAGCTTTCTTT. It translates to CASSARVDTEAFF.

This clone was counted only a few times. The rearrangement joins TRBV7-2 to TRBJ2-7; D is possibly TRBD1 (6 bases). The V gene's germline CDR1 is SGHTA and CDR2 FQGNSA. The CDR3 sequence is 15 residues long. Trimming pared 4 bases from V and 4 bases from J, leaving 17 bases between. Written as DNA, the CDR3 is TGTGCCAGCAGCTCCTCCGGGACATCGAGTTACGAGCAGTACTTC. Its protein is CASSSSGTSSYEQYF. The full variable domain, its missing parts supplied by reference TRBV7-2 and TRBJ2-7, is GAGVSQSPSNKVTEKGKDVELRCDPISGHTALYWYRQSLGQGLEFLIYFQGNSAPDKSGLPSDRFSAERTGGSVSTLTIQRTQQEDSAVYLCASSSSGTSSYEQYFGPGTRLTVT.

The rearrangement joins TRBV29-1 to TRBJ1-2; D ambiguous. CDR3 size: 12 residues. Deletions cut 8 bases from V and 6 bases from J, with 16 bases between. Per the germline V gene, CDR1 is SQVTM and CDR2 is ANQGSEA. CDR3 DNA: TGCAGCTCCCGTGAAGGGAGGGATGGCTACACCTTC. Its translation is CSSREGRDGYTF.

This clone was seen only a few times. The rearrangement joins TRBV6-5 to TRBJ2-7, with TRBD1 identical over 8 bases. Trimming took 5 bases from V and 3 from J; bases not matched to a gene: 6. Germline V gives CDR1 MNHEY, CDR2 SVGAGI. This CDR3 contains 14 residues. CDR3 in amino acids: CASSDRGPIYEQYF. In DNA, the CDR3 is TGTGCCAGCAGTGACAGGGGCCCGATCTACGAGCAGTACTTC.

The rearrangement links TRBV7-8 to TRBJ1-5; the D gene is possibly TRBD1 (5 bases). There are 15 residues in the CDR3. V was shortened by 4 bases and J by 7 bases, with 17 bases between the two germline ends. Germline V gene data show CDR1 as SGHVS and CDR2 as FQNEAQ. This CDR3 reads CASSWDRQGGQPQHF. In DNA form, the CDR3 reads TGTGCCAGCAGCTGGGATCGGCAGGGAGGCCAGCCCCAGCATTTT.